What follows are 18 T cell receptor beta chains derived from one specimen sequenced in a study of blood T cell repertoires in COVID-19. This table comes from immunoSEQ multiplex PCR, and its TCRdb copy is limited to in-frame clones, with some not included. The sample consists of about 430,000 clones, roughly 84% of them appearing once. The sample taken for sequencing was PBMCs or T cells enriched from blood (not recorded which). These receptor sequences come from a woman in her late teens or twenties who had been exposed to COVID-19.

This sequence joins TRBV4-2 and TRBJ2-5, with D perhaps TRBD2 (5 bases). Per the germline V gene, CDR1 is LGHNA and CDR2 is YNFKEQ. CDR3 length: 14 amino acids. V was pared by 1 base and J by 0 bases, with 6 bases between. The CDR3 here is CASSQVGDQETQYF. The CDR3 bases are TGTGCCAGCAGCCAAGTGGGAGACCAAGAGACCCAGTACTTC.

The CDR3 loop is CASSPGIKTITDTQYF. The CDR3 DNA follows: TGTGCCAGCAGCCCCGGGATTAAGACCATCACAGATACGCAGTATTTT. The chain uses TRBV7-6 and TRBJ2-3, with D tentatively TRBD2 (5 bases). The CDR3 spans 16 residues. Germline assignment: CDR1 SGHVS and CDR2 FNYEAQ. Deletions cut 5 bases from V and 2 bases from J, with 17 bases between.

V is TRBV7-2 and J is TRBJ2-2, with D tentatively TRBD2 (5 bases). The CDR3 totals 19 residues. CDR1 and CDR2 (germline): SGHTA, FQGNSA. Trimming removed 7 bases from V and 6 bases from J, with 30 bases in between. The CDR3 DNA sequence: TGTGCCAGCATCATCAAGGCGACTTGGACCCGAGGAGGTTCCGGGGAGCTGTTTTTT. Its translation is CASIIKATWTRGGSGELFF. Complete variable domain (other parts from reference TRBV7-2 and TRBJ2-2): GAGVSQSPSNKVTEKGKDVELRCDPISGHTALYWYRQSLGQGLEFLIYFQGNSAPDKSGLPSDRFSAERTGGSVSTLTIQRTQQEDSAVYLCASIIKATWTRGGSGELFFGEGSRLTVL.

The chain combines TRBV27 with TRBJ1-4; D not certain. Per germline, CDR1 MNHEY and CDR2 SMNVEV (reference sequence). Trimming removed 3 bases from V and 6 bases from J, with 2 bases in between. The CDR3 runs 11 residues. CDR3 amino acids: CASSFDEKLFF. CDR3 sequence (DNA): TGTGCCAGCAGTTTCGATGAAAAACTGTTTTTT.

The rearrangement uses TRBV9 and TRBJ2-3; 10 bases fit TRBD2. Germline CDR1 reads SGDLS; CDR2 reads YYNGEE. With 4 bases clipped from V and 0 bases from J, the junction kept 5 bases outside the gene matches. The CDR3 spans 16 residues. As DNA, the CDR3 is TGTGCCAGCAGCCCGCCACTAGCGGGAAGCACAGATACGCAGTATTTT. The encoded protein is CASSPPLAGSTDTQYF.

In DNA form, the CDR3 reads TGTGCCAGCAGCTATGGACAGATGAACACTGAAGCTTTCTTT. Translated: CASSYGQMNTEAFF. The V call is TRBV6-5, the J call TRBJ1-1; perhaps TRBD1 as D (6 bases). V was pared by 6 bases and J by 0 bases, with 11 bases between. CDR3 length: 14 amino acids. Germline V gives CDR1 MNHEY, CDR2 SVGAGI.

This clone was recorded a few times. The rearrangement links TRBV27 to TRBJ2-7, with D tentatively TRBD1 (6 bases). CDR1 MNHEY and CDR2 SMNVEV come from the germline V gene (reference sequence). The V end was cut by 5 bases, the J end by 7 bases, with 15 bases between. This CDR3 is 13 amino acids long. CDR3 loop: CASSARQAGEQYF. Here the CDR3 DNA reads TGTGCCAGCAGTGCCCGACAGGCTGGGGAGCAGTACTTC.

The chain combines TRBV28 with TRBJ1-1; TRBD1 might be the D (6 bases). Germline values: CDR1 MDHEN, CDR2 SYDVKM. V gave up 2 bases and J gave up 3 bases, with 16 bases separating them. The CDR3 runs 16 residues. Here the CDR3 DNA reads TGTGCCAGCAGTTTAGGTTTTGGGGGCGGCGACACTGAAGCTTTCTTT. This codes for CASSLGFGGGDTEAFF.

This chain connects TRBV27 to TRBJ1-1; 7 bases line up with TRBD1. The CDR3 has 16 amino acids. Losses at the gene ends were 8 bases for V and 1 base for J; bases not matched to a gene: 13. Germline V gives CDR1 MNHEY, CDR2 SMNVEV (reference sequence). In DNA, the CDR3 is TGTGCCAGCCACAGGGGCGGAGGATGGAGGAACACTGAAGCTTTCTTT. Its protein product is CASHRGGGWRNTEAFF.

The chain is built from TRBV28 and TRBJ1-6; TRBD1 matches 7 bases. Germline V gene sequence: CDR1 MDHEN, CDR2 SYDVKM. The J segment lost 3 bases and the V segment lost 6 bases, leaving 11 bases of the junction unmatched. CDR3 size: 17 residues. CDR3 amino acids: CASSPVSNRGYNSPLHF. CDR3 bases: TGTGCCAGCAGCCCCGTCTCCAACAGGGGCTATAATTCACCCCTCCACTTT. The complete variable domain, with remaining parts taken from reference TRBV28 and TRBJ1-6, reads DVKVTQSSRYLVKRTGEKVFLECVQDMDHENMFWYRQDPGLGLRLIYFSYDVKMKEKGDIPEGYSVSREKKERFSLILESASTNQTSMYLCASSPVSNRGYNSPLHFGNGTRLTVT.

The V gene is TRBV19, the J gene TRBJ2-2; TRBD2 aligns across 12 bases. J was trimmed by 3 bases and V by 6 bases; bases with no gene match: 5. This CDR3 has 16 residues. Germline V gives CDR1 LNHDA, CDR2 SQIVND (reference sequence). The CDR3 sequence: CASRQLAGGYTGELFF. CDR3 coding DNA: TGTGCCAGTAGACAACTAGCGGGGGGCTACACCGGGGAGCTGTTTTTT.

As DNA, the CDR3 is TGTGCCAGCAGTTCCGTCTATAATTCACCCCTCCACTTT. It yields the protein CASSSVYNSPLHF. This chain links TRBV12-3 or TRBV12-4 with TRBJ1-6; D remains unclear. V lost 4 bases to trimming and J lost 3 bases, with 4 bases between them. This CDR3 has 13 residues.

The V call is TRBV15, the J call TRBJ2-7, with 10 nucleotides matching TRBD1. Trimming took 6 bases from V and 2 from J; bases not matched to a gene: 4. The CDR3 totals 14 residues. Germline lookup yields CDR1 LNHNV and CDR2 YYDKDF (reference sequence). CDR3: CATSRTGGTYEQYF. CDR3 nucleotide sequence: TGTGCCACCAGTCGGACAGGGGGGACCTACGAGCAGTACTTC.

The CDR3 region has the DNA TGTGCCAGCAGTTACACGGGGTACGAGCAGTACTTC. Its protein is CASSYTGYEQYF. V and J are TRBV6-5 and TRBJ2-7; tentatively, D is TRBD2 (5 bases). CDR1 and CDR2 (germline): MNHEY, SVGAGI. V was cut by 2 bases and J by 4 bases, with 6 bases left in between. The CDR3 has 12 amino acids.

The rearrangement links TRBV5-4 to TRBJ2-3, with 9 bases identical to TRBD2. V shed 0 bases, J shed 8 bases, and the junction held 7 bases outside the gene matches. In germline, CDR1 is SGHNT, CDR2 YYREEE (reference sequence). CDR3 length: 15 residues. The CDR3 spells CASSLVAGGPVTQYF. CDR3 nucleotides: TGTGCCAGCAGCTTGGTCGCGGGGGGGCCGGTTACGCAGTATTTT.

The chain joins TRBV18 to TRBJ2-5; 8 nucleotides line up with TRBD1. CDR1 is KGHSH, CDR2 LQKENI, per germline. Losses at the gene ends were 5 bases for V and 2 bases for J; bases not matched to a gene: 4. The CDR3 is 14 amino acids. CDR3 nucleotide sequence: TGTGCCAGCTCAGGACAGGGCCAACAAGAGACCCAGTACTTC. This translates into CASSGQGQQETQYF.

The chain joins TRBV18 to TRBJ1-1; TRBD1 aligns across 8 bases. CDR1 is KGHSH, CDR2 LQKENI, per germline. The CDR3 has 14 amino acids. J lost 7 bases, V lost 0 bases, and 4 bases had no gene match. CDR3: CASSPPVTGGEAFF. CDR3 nucleotides: TGTGCCAGCTCACCACCGGTAACAGGGGGTGAAGCTTTCTTT.

The rearrangement links TRBV27 to TRBJ2-1; 10 bases align to TRBD2. CDR1 and CDR2 from the germline V gene are MNHEY and SMNVEV (reference sequence). The CDR3 runs to 15 residues. The V gene end was trimmed by 1 base and the J gene end by 8 bases; junction bases not matched to a gene: 5. The CDR3 DNA reads as TGTGCCAGCAGTTTATGGAACGGACTAGCGGATGAGCAGTTCTTC. The encoded protein is CASSLWNGLADEQFF.